This T cell receptor beta chain came from a study of T-cell reconstitution after alpha-beta-depleted transplantation in children. This clonotype has just a few counts. CDR3 length equals 14 residues. CDR1 and CDR2 from the germline V gene are DFQATT and SNEGSKA (reference sequence). V lost 5 bases, J lost 0 bases, and 11 bases lay in between. TCRbeta library preparation incorporated unique molecular identifiers. TCRdb ran MiXCR on the PCR reads and lists one entry per CDR3 protein. The sample contains around 250,000 distinct CDR3 sequences, approximately 9.8% of which appear only once. The clonotype was recovered from a human donor who donated a stem cell graft to a child with SCID. V and J are TRBV20-1 and TRBJ2-1; the D gene is possibly TRBD2 (5 bases). The source material was PBMCs from the stem cell graft donor, sampled from the stem cell graft. CDR3 residues: CSAFLAYSYNEQFF. The DNA of the CDR3 is TGCAGTGCTTTCTTAGCGTACTCCTACAATGAGCAGTTCTTC.